Reported below is one T cell receptor (beta chain). The table came from immunoSEQ multiplex PCR; TCRdb's copy has only in-frame clones and leaves some out. Here the sample spans about 140,000 clones, approximately 87% being singletons. The CDR3 has 15 residues. V shed 6 bases and J 5 bases; nucleotides not matched to a gene: 8. Germline V lookup: CDR1 SNHLY, CDR2 FYNNEI. This entry comes from a study of blood T cell repertoires in COVID-19. The sequence came from a woman aged 40 to 49 with acute or convalescent COVID-19. Sequencing was done on a sample of peripheral blood. The chain links TRBV2 to TRBJ2-1; 9 bases align to TRBD2. The CDR3 DNA reads TGTGCCAGCAGGATGCGGGAGGGCTCTAACAATGAGCAGTTCTTC. Amino acid sequence: CASRMREGSNNEQFF.